Reported below is one T cell receptor beta chain. Germline-derived CDR1 and CDR2 are MNHEY and SVGAGI. This CDR3 comprises 15 residues. Between the trimmed V and J ends, which lost 5 bases and 0 bases, there was a span of 13 bases. This specimen comes from a study of blood T cell repertoires in COVID-19. Across the whole study: The United States, Italy and Spain supplied acute and convalescent COVID-19 samples. The cDNA or gDNA used as material had been derived from T cells, B-cell-depleted T cells, or PBMCs.

In the original processing: Nucleated cell counts were estimated from reference gene primer amplification. Clones were read by immunoSEQ multiplex PCR, and TCRdb kept only the in-frame ones, dropping some. The V and J calls and clone size were taken over from that table, and D and trimming were inferred from the DNA. The table has 250,000 to 300,000 clones, about three quarters seen once. The chain has TRBV6-5 and TRBJ1-1; tentative D call: TRBD1 (5 bases). Source material: peripheral blood. The sequence was obtained from an elderly woman with acute or convalescent COVID-19. CDR3 sequence reads: CASSTQQEMNTEAFF. For the CDR3, the DNA is TGTGCCAGCAGTACCCAACAGGAAATGAACACTGAAGCTTTCTTT.